There are a few counts of the clone carrying this T cell receptor (beta chain). The antigen remains undetermined. TCRdb passed the reads through MiXCR, listing each CDR3 protein once. The table records under 95,000 distinct CDR3 sequences, 45% to 50% of them present only once. The germline V gene has CDR1 SEHNR and CDR2 FQNEAQ (reference sequence). V was clipped by 6 bases and J by 0 bases, with 10 bases between them. The CDR3 is 14 residues long. The source of the sample is a study of T cell repertoires in cytomegalovirus infection. Study-wide points: Adding up the frequency of public TCR beta families identified people who carried CMV plus the relevant HLA. The study found HLA-C-restricted CMV-specific TCR beta clonotypes dominating the ex vivo response.

Specimen: CD8+ T cells from cultured PBMCs, collected from culture after CMV antigen stimulation. The gene calls are TRBV7-9 and TRBJ2-3; the D call may be TRBD1 or TRBD2 (5 bases each). This TCR was recovered from a human donor in good health (CMV status not recorded). Some clones in this sample may be carry-over from other donors' samples. CDR3: CASSSGPSTDTQYF. As DNA, the CDR3 is TGTGCCAGCAGTTCGGGACCGAGCACAGATACGCAGTATTTT.